The T cell receptor (beta chain) under discussion was sequenced for a study of T cell changes during pregnancy in multiple sclerosis. TCRdb keeps only in-frame clones here, not all; method: immunoSEQ multiplex PCR. The repertoire holds 90,000 to 120,000 clones, with 94% as singletons. Germline V CDR1 and CDR2: MNHEY, SVGAGI. Trimming at V came to 2 bases and at J to 7 bases, leaving 9 bases not matched to a gene. The CDR3 sequence is 15 residues long. This clonotype was obtained from a female donor with multiple sclerosis, enrolled in a pregnancy study. This chain links TRBV6-5 with TRBJ1-1; TRBD1 aligns across 8 bases. Sequencing used peripheral blood, obtained before pregnancy. This CDR3 reads CASSYGGQGANEAFF. In nucleotides, the CDR3 is TGTGCCAGCAGTTACGGGGGGCAGGGGGCAAATGAAGCTTTCTTT.